A single sample gave rise to the 20 T cell receptor beta chains below, sequenced in a study of response to subunit inactivated influenza vaccine. TCRdb re-called the RT-PCR reads with MiXCR, one entry per CDR3 protein. This table holds 600,000 to 850,000 distinct CDR3 sequences, 11% to 15% found once. Sequenced material: PBMCs from blood, taken 14 to 15 days before vaccination. Receptor source: a man over 45 who received an inactivated influenza vaccine.

Many counts were recorded for this clonotype. The V call is TRBV27, the J call TRBJ2-3, with 8 bases aligning to TRBD2. The CDR3 loop spans 16 amino acids. J was trimmed by 6 bases and V by 4 bases; bases with no gene match: 12. CDR1 and CDR2 (germline): MNHEY, SMNVEV (reference sequence). The DNA of the CDR3 is TGTGCCAGCAGTTGGGATCTAGCGGGTGGGTCGGATACGCAGTATTTT. Its protein product is CASSWDLAGGSDTQYF.

This clonotype was seen a few times. Sequence at one end of the junction differs from germline and may be a read error. This chain links TRBV7-2 with TRBJ2-4; the D gene is possibly TRBD2 (5 bases). Germline CDR1 reads SGHTA; CDR2 reads FQGNSA. This CDR3 contains 11 residues. CDR3 in DNA: TGTGCCAGCAGCTTTTCAGGACTCCGTTCCTTC. Amino acids: CASSFSGLRSF.

This rearrangement joins TRBV29-1 to TRBJ2-7, with a weak D call TRBD1 (5 bases). V was shortened by 4 bases and J by 6 bases, with 16 bases between the two germline ends. The germline gives CDR1 SQVTM, CDR2 ANQGSEA. There are 13 residues in the CDR3. For the CDR3, the DNA is TGCAGCGTTGGGGGCTCGGCGCGTTCCGAGCAGTACTTC. Amino acids: CSVGGSARSEQYF.

The chain has TRBV7-2 and TRBJ2-1; 7 bases are a match to TRBD2. The CDR3 totals 12 residues. Germline V gene lookup returns CDR1 SGHTA and CDR2 FQGNSA. After removal of 6 bases from V and 14 bases from J, the junction contained 10 bases not matched to a gene. CDR3 residues: CASRDGRGRKFF. The CDR3 DNA reads as TGTGCCAGCAGAGACGGGCGGGGGAGGAAGTTCTTC. The full variable domain, rest sourced from reference TRBV7-2 and TRBJ2-1, is GAGVSQSPSNKVTEKGKDVELRCDPISGHTALYWYRQSLGQGLEFLIYFQGNSAPDKSGLPSDRFSAERTGGSVSTLTIQRTQQEDSAVYLCASRDGRGRKFFGPGTRLTVL.

This chain uses TRBV7-8 with TRBJ2-2, with 8 bases aligning to TRBD2. The CDR3 totals 17 residues. V shed 3 bases, J shed 4 bases, and the junction held 10 bases outside the gene matches. Germline V CDR1 and CDR2: SGHVS, FQNEAQ. CDR3 coding DNA: TGTGCCAGCAGCTTTCCCCCCGGGGGGGGAACCACCGGGGAGCTGTTTTTT. Its protein product is CASSFPPGGGTTGELFF.

This clonotype was observed at least ten times. The chain recombines TRBV4-1 with TRBJ2-1; TRBD1 is a possible D gene (6 bases). The CDR3 is 14 residues long. Germline loops: CDR1 MGHRA, CDR2 YSYEKL. Trimming stripped 4 bases from V and 10 bases from J, with 17 bases between. The chain's CDR3 is CASSRLGGRKEQFF. In nucleotides, the CDR3 is TGCGCCAGCAGCCGTCTTGGGGGCCGCAAAGAGCAGTTCTTC.

This chain uses TRBV5-1 with TRBJ2-3, with D perhaps matching TRBD1 (6 bases). The germline V gene encodes CDR1 SGHRS and CDR2 YFSETQ. The V end lost 7 bases, the J end lost 0 bases, and 12 bases lay between the germline ends. CDR3 size: 14 residues. CDR3 protein: CASSDSSSTDTQYF. In nucleotides, the CDR3 is TGCGCCAGCTCGGACAGCTCTAGCACAGATACGCAGTATTTT.

This clonotype was recorded many times. The rearrangement uses TRBV4-1 and TRBJ2-7; a weak D match, TRBD2 (5 bases). CDR3 size: 14 residues. Germline CDR1 MGHRA, CDR2 YSYEKL. Trimming left V 1 base short and J 3 bases short, with 10 bases between. The CDR3 loop is CASSQVPGYYEQYF. CDR3 coding DNA: TGCGCCAGCAGCCAAGTTCCGGGGTACTACGAGCAGTACTTC.

This clonotype has a handful of counts. The rearrangement uses TRBV20-1 and TRBJ1-6, with 8 bases that match TRBD1. Germline assignment: CDR1 DFQATT and CDR2 SNEGSKA (reference sequence). Trimming took 4 bases from V and 10 from J; bases not matched to a gene: 12. This CDR3 spans 15 amino acids. CDR3 in amino acids: CSAISGGQGGSPLHF. In DNA, the CDR3 is TGCAGTGCTATTAGCGGCGGACAGGGAGGCTCACCCCTCCACTTT.

This clonotype appeared many times. The chain is built from TRBV20-1 and TRBJ2-3; a possible D gene is TRBD2 (6 bases). The CDR3 consists of 14 residues. V lost 3 bases to trimming and J lost 0 bases, with 10 bases between them. The V gene's germline CDR1 is DFQATT and CDR2 SNEGSKA (reference sequence). The DNA of the CDR3 is TGCAGTGCTAGGCGGGAAGCTAGCACAGATACGCAGTATTTT. Its protein product is CSARREASTDTQYF.

This clonotype was recorded a few times. The chain links TRBV28 to TRBJ1-6; no definite D call. Trimming shortened V by 5 bases and J by 8 bases, and 13 bases separated the two germline ends. The CDR3 runs 14 residues. Germline CDR1 reads MDHEN; CDR2 reads SYDVKM. DNA for the CDR3: TGTGCCAGCAGTGGACCGGGCCGATATTCACCCCTCCACTTT. Translating it yields CASSGPGRYSPLHF.

This clonotype was seen more than once but under ten times. J is TRBJ2-1 and V is TRBV29-1; D gene uncertain. Germline loops: CDR1 SQVTM, CDR2 ANQGSEA. The CDR3 contains 14 residues. The CDR3 region has the DNA TGCAGTGGAGCCTCCTGGCCCTCCTACAATGAGCAGTTCTTC. It is translated as CSGASWPSYNEQFF.

This chain connects TRBV19 to TRBJ1-5; maybe TRBD1 (6 bases). The CDR3 spans 15 residues. The germline gives CDR1 LNHDA, CDR2 SQIVND (reference sequence). Trimming removed 7 bases from V and 4 bases from J, with 17 bases in between. As DNA, the CDR3 is TGTGCCAGTACAGCGGGCAGGGGTTTTAATCAGCCCCAGCATTTT. Amino acid sequence: CASTAGRGFNQPQHF.

J is TRBJ2-2 and V is TRBV4-2, with 16 bases aligning to TRBD2. J was trimmed by 5 bases and V by 1 base; bases with no gene match: 7. The CDR3 has 19 residues. The V gene's germline CDR1 is LGHNA and CDR2 YNFKEQ. This CDR3 is CASSQVGLAGGRETGELFF. DNA for the CDR3: TGTGCCAGCAGCCAAGTGGGACTAGCGGGGGGGCGTGAAACCGGGGAGCTGTTTTTT.

This clonotype was counted only a few times. J is TRBJ2-1 and V is TRBV2; no reliable D call. The CDR3 covers 13 residues. Germline V gives CDR1 SNHLY, CDR2 FYNNEI. V shed 5 bases and J shed 8 bases, with 13 bases lying between them. CDR3 coding DNA: TGTGCCAGCAGTAGCGAGATGGGCTATGAGCAGTTCTTC. Its protein is CASSSEMGYEQFF.

This clonotype showed up many times. The chain couples TRBV5-6 to TRBJ1-4, with 7 bases lining up with TRBD1. The CDR3 consists of 16 residues. Per germline, CDR1 SGHDT and CDR2 YYEEEE. The J segment lost 5 bases and the V segment lost 2 bases, leaving 9 bases of the junction unmatched. The CDR3 sequence: CASSFQGGAANEKLFF. DNA of the CDR3: TGTGCCAGCAGCTTTCAAGGGGGCGCGGCGAATGAAAAACTGTTTTTT.

In its sample, this clonotype was seen a few times. The chain has TRBV29-1 and TRBJ1-5; 11 nucleotides match TRBD1. CDR1 and CDR2 from the germline V gene are SQVTM and ANQGSEA. The CDR3 sequence is 15 residues long. Here the CDR3 reads CSFGSRDRGEGPQHF. In DNA form, the CDR3 reads TGCAGTTTCGGGTCCCGGGACAGGGGGGAAGGGCCCCAGCATTTT. The variable domain in full, with the rest retrieved from reference TRBV29-1 and TRBJ1-5, is SAVISQKPSRDICQRGTSLTIQCQVDSQVTMMFWYRQQPGQSLTLIATANQGSEATYESGFVIDKFPISRPNLTFSTLTVSNMSPEDSSIYLCSFGSRDRGEGPQHFGDGTRLSIL.

The gene calls are TRBV7-2 and TRBJ2-1; 9 nucleotides agree with TRBD2. This CDR3 has 16 amino acids. Looked up from germline, CDR1 is SGHTA and CDR2 is FQGNSA. The V segment lost 5 bases and the J segment 5 bases; nucleotides outside the gene matches: 10. The CDR3 reads CASSPESGRRDNEQFF. In DNA, the CDR3 is TGTGCCAGCAGCCCAGAAAGCGGGAGGAGAGACAATGAGCAGTTCTTC.

The V and J genes are TRBV2 and TRBJ2-6; unclear D gene. CDR1 SNHLY and CDR2 FYNNEI come from the germline V gene. There are 15 residues in the CDR3. The germline V and J ends were trimmed by 5 bases and 2 bases, with 10 bases remaining between them. DNA of the CDR3: TGTGCCAGCAGTCAGGTCCGCACTGGGGCCAACGTCCTGACTTTC. It translates to CASSQVRTGANVLTF.

V usage is TRBV4-2 and J usage is TRBJ2-2, with D perhaps matching TRBD1 or TRBD2 (5 bases each). The length of the CDR3 is 14 residues. The germline V gene has CDR1 LGHNA and CDR2 YNFKEQ. V shed 0 bases and J shed 6 bases, with 8 bases lying between them. The CDR3 sequence is CASSQDTGPGELFF. The CDR3 DNA is TGTGCCAGCAGCCAAGATACGGGGCCCGGGGAGCTGTTTTTT.